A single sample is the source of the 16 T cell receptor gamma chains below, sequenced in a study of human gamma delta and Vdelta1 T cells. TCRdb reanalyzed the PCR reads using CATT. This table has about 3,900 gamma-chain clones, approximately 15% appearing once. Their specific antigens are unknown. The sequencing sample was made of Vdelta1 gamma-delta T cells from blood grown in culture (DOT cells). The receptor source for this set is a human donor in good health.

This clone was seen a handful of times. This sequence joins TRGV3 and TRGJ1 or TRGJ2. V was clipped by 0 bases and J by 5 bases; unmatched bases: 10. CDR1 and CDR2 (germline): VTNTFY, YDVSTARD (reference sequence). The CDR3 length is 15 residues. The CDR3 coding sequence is TGTGCCACCTGGGACAGGCTTCGGGTTGATTATAAGAAACTCTTT. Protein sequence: CATWDRLRVDYKKLF.

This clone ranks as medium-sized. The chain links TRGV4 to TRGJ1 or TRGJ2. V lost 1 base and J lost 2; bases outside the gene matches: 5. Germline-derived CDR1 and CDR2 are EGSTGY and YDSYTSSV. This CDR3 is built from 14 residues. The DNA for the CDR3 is TGTGCCACCTGGGATGGTCCGCATTATTATAAGAAACTCTTT. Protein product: CATWDGPHYYKKLF.

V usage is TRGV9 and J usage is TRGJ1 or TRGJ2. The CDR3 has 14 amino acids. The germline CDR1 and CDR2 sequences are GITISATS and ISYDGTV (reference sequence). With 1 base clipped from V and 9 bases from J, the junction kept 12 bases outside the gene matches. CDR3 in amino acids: CALWEVSPPFKKLF. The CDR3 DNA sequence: TGTGCCTTGTGGGAGGTCTCACCCCCCTTTAAGAAACTCTTT.

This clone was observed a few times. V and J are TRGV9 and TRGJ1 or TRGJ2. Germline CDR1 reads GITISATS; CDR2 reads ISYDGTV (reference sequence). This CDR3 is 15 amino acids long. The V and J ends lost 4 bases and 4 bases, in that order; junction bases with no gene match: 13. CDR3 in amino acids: CALWEECGYYYKKLF. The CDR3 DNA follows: TGTGCCTTGTGGGAAGAATGTGGGTACTATTATAAGAAACTCTTT.

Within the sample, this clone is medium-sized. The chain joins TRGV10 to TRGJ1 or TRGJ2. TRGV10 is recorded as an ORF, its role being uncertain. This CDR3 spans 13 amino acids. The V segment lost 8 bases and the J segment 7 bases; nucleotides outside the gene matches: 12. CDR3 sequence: CAAWDPLNYKKLF. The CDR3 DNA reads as TGTGCTGCGTGGGATCCCTTGAACTATAAGAAACTCTTT.

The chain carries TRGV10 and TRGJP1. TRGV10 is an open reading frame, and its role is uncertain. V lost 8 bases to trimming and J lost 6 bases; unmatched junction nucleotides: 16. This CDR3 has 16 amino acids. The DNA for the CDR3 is TGTGCTGCGTGGGATTATACAAGGGTTGCTGGTTGGTTCAAGATATTT. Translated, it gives CAAWDYTRVAGWFKIF.

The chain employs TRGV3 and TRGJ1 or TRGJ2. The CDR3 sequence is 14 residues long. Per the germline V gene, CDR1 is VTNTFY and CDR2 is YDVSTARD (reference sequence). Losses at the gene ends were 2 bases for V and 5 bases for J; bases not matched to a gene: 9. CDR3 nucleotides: TGTGCCACCTGGGACATCCCTACTCATTATAAGAAACTCTTT. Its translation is CATWDIPTHYKKLF.

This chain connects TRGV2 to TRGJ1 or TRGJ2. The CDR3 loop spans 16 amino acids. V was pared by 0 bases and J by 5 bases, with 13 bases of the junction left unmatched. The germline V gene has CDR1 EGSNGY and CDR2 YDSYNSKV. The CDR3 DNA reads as TGTGCCACCTGGGACGGGCCTCGGGCCCGGGATTATAAGAAACTCTTT. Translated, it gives CATWDGPRARDYKKLF.

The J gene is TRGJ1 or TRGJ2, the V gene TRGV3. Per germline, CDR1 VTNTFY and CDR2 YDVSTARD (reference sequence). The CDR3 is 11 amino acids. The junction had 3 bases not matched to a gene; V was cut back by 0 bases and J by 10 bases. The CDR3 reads CATWDRRKKLF. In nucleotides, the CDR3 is TGTGCCACCTGGGACAGGCGAAAGAAACTCTTT.

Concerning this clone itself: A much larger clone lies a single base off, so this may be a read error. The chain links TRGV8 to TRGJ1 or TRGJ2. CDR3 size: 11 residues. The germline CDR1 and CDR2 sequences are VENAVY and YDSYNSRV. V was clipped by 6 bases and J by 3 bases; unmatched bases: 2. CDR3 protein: CATWTYYKKLF. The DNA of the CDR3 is TGTGCCACCTGGACTTATTATAAGAAACTCTTT.

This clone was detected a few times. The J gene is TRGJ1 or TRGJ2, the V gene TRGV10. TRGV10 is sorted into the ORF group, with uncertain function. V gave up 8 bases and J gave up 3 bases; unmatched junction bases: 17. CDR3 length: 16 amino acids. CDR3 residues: CAAWDYIRPFYYKKLF. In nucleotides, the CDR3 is TGTGCTGCGTGGGATTATATACGGCCCTTTTATTATAAGAAACTCTTT.

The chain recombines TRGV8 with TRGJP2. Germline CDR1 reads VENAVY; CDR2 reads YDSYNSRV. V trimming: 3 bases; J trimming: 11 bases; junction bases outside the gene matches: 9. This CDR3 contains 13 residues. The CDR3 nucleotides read TGTGCCACCTGGGATTTGGAGGGATGGATCAAGACGTTT. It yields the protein CATWDLEGWIKTF.

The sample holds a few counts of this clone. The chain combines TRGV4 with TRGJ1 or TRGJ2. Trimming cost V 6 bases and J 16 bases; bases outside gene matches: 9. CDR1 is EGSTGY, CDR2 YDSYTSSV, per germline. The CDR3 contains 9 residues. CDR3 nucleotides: TGTGCCACCTGGCTTTTGTGGCTCTTT. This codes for CATWLLWLF.

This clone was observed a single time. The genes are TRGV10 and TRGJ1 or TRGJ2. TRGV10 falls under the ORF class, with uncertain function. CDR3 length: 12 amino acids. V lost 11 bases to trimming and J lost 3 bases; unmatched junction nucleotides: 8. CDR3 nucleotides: TGTGCTGCGGAAGAAATTTATTATAAGAAACTCTTT. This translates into CAAEEIYYKKLF.

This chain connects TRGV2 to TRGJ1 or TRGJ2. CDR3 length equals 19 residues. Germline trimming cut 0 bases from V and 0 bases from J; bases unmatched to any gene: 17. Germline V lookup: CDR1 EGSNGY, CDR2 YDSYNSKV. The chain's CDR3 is CATWDGPTLQNSNYYKKLF. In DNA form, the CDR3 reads TGTGCCACCTGGGACGGGCCAACTCTACAAAATTCGAATTATTATAAGAAACTCTTT.

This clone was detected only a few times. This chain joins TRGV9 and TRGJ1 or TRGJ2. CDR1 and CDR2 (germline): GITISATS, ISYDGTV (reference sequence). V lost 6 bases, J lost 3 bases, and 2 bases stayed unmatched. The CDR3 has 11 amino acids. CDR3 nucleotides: TGTGCCTTGTGGTCTTATTATAAGAAACTCTTT. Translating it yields CALWSYYKKLF.